This T cell receptor beta chain is from a study of shared clonotypes between healthy human individuals. Germline lookup yields CDR1 KGHSH and CDR2 LQKENI. Trimming removed 0 bases at V and 3 bases at J, with 15 bases between. The CDR3 consists of 16 residues. The repertoire was sequenced with immunoSEQ multiplex PCR; TCRdb's copy has only in-frame clones and lacks some. Here the sample spans around 1.5 million clones, 98% being singletons. What was sequenced was naive CD4+ T cells sorted from blood. Indicated subset: CD45RA+ positively selected. The clonotype was recovered from a man between 25 and 39 years old in good health. V gene TRBV18 combines with J gene TRBJ2-7; D perhaps matches TRBD2 (5 bases). The CDR3 DNA follows: TGTGCCAGCTCACCACCGATCGCGGGCCTGGTCTACGAGCAGTACTTC. Protein product: CASSPPIAGLVYEQYF.